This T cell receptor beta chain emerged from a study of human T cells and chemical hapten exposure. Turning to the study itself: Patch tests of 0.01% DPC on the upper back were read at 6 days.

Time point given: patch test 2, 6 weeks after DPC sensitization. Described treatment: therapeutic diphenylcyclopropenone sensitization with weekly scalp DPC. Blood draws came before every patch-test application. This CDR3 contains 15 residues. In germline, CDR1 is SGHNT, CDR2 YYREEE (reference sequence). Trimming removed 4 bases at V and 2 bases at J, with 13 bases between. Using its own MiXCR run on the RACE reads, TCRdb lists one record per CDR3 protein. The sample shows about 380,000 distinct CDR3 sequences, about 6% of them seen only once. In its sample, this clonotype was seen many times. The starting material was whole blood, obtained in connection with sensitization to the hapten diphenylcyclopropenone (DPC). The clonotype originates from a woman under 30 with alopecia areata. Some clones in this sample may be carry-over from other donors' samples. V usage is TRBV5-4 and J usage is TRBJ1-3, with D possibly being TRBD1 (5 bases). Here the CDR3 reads CASSGQGRPGNTIYF. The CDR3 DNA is TGTGCCAGCAGCGGTCAGGGTCGCCCTGGAAACACCATATATTTT.